This T cell receptor beta chain was identified in a study of blood T cell repertoires in COVID-19 (TCRdb year 2020). In the study overall: Samples from collaborators originated in the United States, Italy and Spain and spanned both the acute and convalescent phases of COVID-19. HLA class I and class II types, where available, came from metadata supplied by the sample provider rather than from assay-based typing. The repertoires were released in a freely available public database intended as a resource for research on the immune response to SARS-CoV-2. Deeply sampled blood TCRbeta repertoires from subjects exposed to, actively infected with, or recovered from COVID-19 were included in the dataset. Sample metadata almost always included a de-identified subject ID, COVID-19 status, age in years and sex. The samples were drawn from two sources: the first 160 participants of the ongoing ImmuneRACE study, and 1,200 or so subjects contributed by 6 global collaborators. The material from the prospective study consisted of cDNA or gDNA derived from T cells, B-cell-depleted T cells, or PBMCs. Overall study results and their limits: The amount of clinical and demographic metadata varied by source and participant and was provided uncurated.

Notes on this clone: Its antigen is unknown. Base qualities are not at hand, and no much larger clone is one base apart.

The immunoSEQ Assay, a bias-controlled multiplex PCR, was used to amplify TCRbeta CDR3 regions from genomic DNA. On the study's bioinformatics: Within the assay, amplification of reference gene primers was used to estimate how many nucleated cells each sample contained. Sequence reads were collapsed and filtered to measure the absolute abundance of every unique TCRbeta CDR3 rearrangement. Productive Simpson clonality was computed per sample as the square root of Simpson's diversity index over productive rearrangements. Imported from immuneACCESS, the table was reduced by TCRdb to in-frame sequences with V and J called. These copies leave out some clones; in studies compared against another copy, an unresolved V gene accounts for under half, and the cause of the remainder is not known. That table gives V, J and clone size, and the DNA gave D and trimming. The sample table lists 200,000 to 250,000 clones, approximately 83% of them with a count of one. The top ten hold roughly 1.2% of the sample.

One collaborating source in Seattle enrolled patients during active infection and followed them longitudinally through the course of disease. Whole blood was collected in K2EDTA tubes by collaborating institutions according to the institutions' own protocols. For TCRbeta analysis, collaborators shipped samples as frozen whole blood, isolated PBMCs, or DNA extracted from either of those sample types. V and J are truncated by 2 bases and 0 bases respectively, leaving an intervening sequence of 11 bases. Including cysteine and phenylalanine, the CDR3 has 17 amino acids. Only CDR3 DNA is held: 51 bases, read in frame from base 1. CDR1 and CDR2 were assigned from the germline V gene (reference sequence) as SEHNR and FQNEAQ.

This receptor chain uses TRBV7-9 and TRBJ1-6; the D gene assignment is ambiguous. The receptor was derived from a woman aged 30 to 39 with COVID-19, enrolled during active disease. The sample consisted of peripheral blood. The CDR3 is CASSLILSDSYNSPLHF. The bases read TGTGCCAGCAGCTTAATATTGTCAGACTCCTATAATTCACCCCTCCACTTT.